The text below deals with one T cell receptor beta chain. What it binds is unknown. Trimming pared 0 bases from V and 1 base from J, leaving 8 bases between. This CDR3 has 14 amino acids. CDR1 SGHRS and CDR2 YFSETQ come from the germline V gene. The primer mix had 60 Vbeta and 13 Jbeta primers. Libraries were prepared by immunoSEQ multiplex PCR; TCRdb keeps only in-frame clonotypes and omits some of them. The data hold around 140,000 clones, with roughly 9.6% observed a single time. This specimen belongs to a study of cytomegalovirus exposure and HLA in healthy donors. As for the donors, each was a healthy bone marrow donor. Findings and limits, study-wide: Later, TCR association rates were found to vary by HLA locus, highest for DRB1 and lowest for HLA-C. For TCR beta chains, V- and J-gene trimming was later linked to a missense DCLRE1C variant.

The chain recombines TRBV5-1 with TRBJ2-7, with TRBD2 as a possible D gene (6 bases). Sequencing was carried out using PBMCs. The source of this sequence is a middle-aged woman in good health and CMV-seropositive. Written as DNA, the CDR3 is TGCGCCAGCAGCTTGGGCGGGGATTCCTACGAGCAGTACTTC. It yields the protein CASSLGGDSYEQYF.